These 17 T cell receptor beta chains share one sample of origin, sequenced in a study of regulatory T cells. Amplification used 52 TRBV primers and 13 TRBJ primers. Some clones are missing from TCRdb's copy, which holds only in-frame ones; the method was immunoSEQ multiplex PCR. The table has roughly 10,000 clones, 84% seen once. The sequenced sample was CD8+ T cells sorted from blood. The receptors here all came from a person aged 18 to 30 with CD3G deficiency.

This chain joins TRBV6-1 and TRBJ1-1, with D unresolved. Germline assignment: CDR1 MNHNS and CDR2 SASEGT. The CDR3 runs to 13 residues. V lost 4 bases to trimming and J lost 5 bases, with 11 bases between them. CDR3 protein: CASSVIGRTEAFF. DNA of the CDR3: TGTGCCAGCAGTGTAATAGGGAGGACTGAAGCTTTCTTT.

This clone was found once. This rearrangement joins TRBV7-9 to TRBJ1-1, with TRBD1 as a possible D gene (5 bases). CDR3 length: 16 residues. The V and J ends lost 5 bases and 1 base respectively, with 17 bases between them. Germline-derived CDR1 and CDR2 are SEHNR and FQNEAQ (reference sequence). CDR3 in DNA: TGTGCCAGCAGCCGTGAGATTGGGGGAGAGAACACTGAAGCTTTCTTT. Amino acids: CASSREIGGENTEAFF.

The V gene is TRBV28, the J gene TRBJ1-2, with D uncertain. This CDR3 is built from 14 residues. V gave up 5 bases and J gave up 6 bases, with 16 bases separating them. CDR1 MDHEN and CDR2 SYDVKM come from the germline V gene. The chain's CDR3 is CASSDPQGGHGYTF. The CDR3 DNA is TGTGCCAGCAGTGACCCGCAAGGTGGGCATGGCTACACCTTC.

The chain recombines TRBV6-5 with TRBJ1-6; D is unclear. The CDR3 totals 14 residues. Trimming cost V 10 bases and J 0 bases, with 10 bases left between them. Germline CDR1 and CDR2: MNHEY and SVGAGI. The CDR3 nucleotides read TGTGCCACCCGAACGGGCTCCTATAATTCACCCCTCCACTTT. It yields the protein CATRTGSYNSPLHF.

The rearrangement joins TRBV7-9 to TRBJ1-2; 7 bases align to TRBD1. Germline loops: CDR1 SEHNR, CDR2 FQNEAQ (reference sequence). The CDR3 has 14 amino acids. V shed 5 bases and J 8 bases; nucleotides not matched to a gene: 11. As DNA, the CDR3 is TGTGCCAGCAGCCGGGGGGGGACAGAGACCGGCTACACCTTC. It encodes CASSRGGTETGYTF.

V gene TRBV11-2 combines with J gene TRBJ1-1; D is undetermined. The CDR3 totals 13 residues. The V gene lost 1 base and the J gene lost 9 bases, with 12 bases spanning the gap. Germline CDR1 and CDR2: SGHAT and FQNNGV. CDR3 bases: TGTGCCAGCAGCTTAGGGACCGGGGATAAAGCTTTCTTT. This codes for CASSLGTGDKAFF.

The J gene is TRBJ2-1, the V gene TRBV27; D gene unclear. This CDR3 is 13 amino acids long. CDR1 and CDR2 from the germline V gene are MNHEY and SMNVEV (reference sequence). V lost 3 bases, J lost 6 bases, and 9 bases lay in between. The CDR3 DNA is TGTGCCAGCAGTTTTGGCCGGGCCAATGAGCAGTTCTTC. Its translation is CASSFGRANEQFF.

The CDR3: CASSEMGGRAFF. The CDR3 DNA sequence: TGTGCCAGCAGTGAAATGGGGGGGCGGGCTTTCTTT. The V gene is TRBV6-1, the J gene TRBJ1-1; D is possibly TRBD1 (6 bases). The germline V gene encodes CDR1 MNHNS and CDR2 SASEGT. V lost 2 bases and J lost 11, with 12 bases in between. The CDR3 contains 12 residues.

The chain carries TRBV7-6 and TRBJ2-1; D might be TRBD1 (5 bases). Looked up from germline, CDR1 is SGHVS and CDR2 is FNYEAQ. The CDR3 runs 16 residues. V was pared by 0 bases and J by 10 bases, with 19 bases between. CDR3 sequence (DNA): TGTGCCAGCAGCTTAGCGGACGGACAAGGGGCAGGCGAGCAGTTCTTC. It codes for CASSLADGQGAGEQFF. Complete variable domain (other parts from reference TRBV7-6 and TRBJ2-1): GAGVSQSPRYKVTKRGQDVALRCDPISGHVSLYWYRQALGQGPEFLTYFNYEAQQDKSGLPNDRFSAERPEGSISTLTIQRTEQRDSAMYRCASSLADGQGAGEQFFGPGTRLTVL.

The V gene is TRBV11-2, the J gene TRBJ2-7, with TRBD1 as a possible D gene (5 bases). V lost 1 base to trimming and J lost 3 bases, with 10 bases between them. The V gene's germline CDR1 is SGHAT and CDR2 FQNNGV. CDR3 length: 14 residues. CDR3 DNA: TGTGCCAGCAGCTTAGGGACCCAGGGCTACGAGCAGTACTTC. It is translated as CASSLGTQGYEQYF.

The chain employs TRBV6-6 and TRBJ1-1; 8 nucleotides match TRBD1. The CDR3 is 13 residues long. Per the germline V gene, CDR1 is MNHNY and CDR2 is SVGAGI (reference sequence). The V segment lost 5 bases and the J segment 6 bases; nucleotides outside the gene matches: 5. CDR3 in DNA: TGTGCCAGCAGTGTTGGACAGGGCGCTGAAGCTTTCTTT. Protein product: CASSVGQGAEAFF.

This sequence joins TRBV28 and TRBJ2-7; 9 bases line up with TRBD1. The length of the CDR3 is 17 residues. Germline V gives CDR1 MDHEN, CDR2 SYDVKM. With 6 bases clipped from V and 1 base from J, the junction kept 13 bases outside the gene matches. The DNA for the CDR3 is TGTGCCAGCAGCCCCCTTGGCTCCGGGACAGGGTCCTACGAGCAGTACTTC. This sequence encodes CASSPLGSGTGSYEQYF.

By sample share, this clone is medium-sized. The chain links TRBV19 to TRBJ2-5; tentative D call: TRBD1 (5 bases). This CDR3 has 13 amino acids. Trimming stripped 3 bases from V and 5 bases from J, with 10 bases between. Germline CDR1 and CDR2: LNHDA and SQIVND (reference sequence). CDR3 sequence: CASSISPGETQYF. CDR3 in DNA: TGTGCCAGTAGTATCAGTCCAGGGGAGACCCAGTACTTC.

This clone has just one count. The gene calls are TRBV7-3 and TRBJ2-2; 10 nucleotides align to TRBD1. V dropped 5 bases and J dropped 6; count of bases not matched to a gene: 9. The CDR3 extends over 16 amino acids. Germline V gene sequence: CDR1 SGHTA, CDR2 FQGTGA. CDR3 sequence reads: CASSVHRDRGSGELFF. The CDR3 region has the DNA TGTGCCAGCAGCGTTCACCGGGACAGGGGATCCGGGGAGCTGTTTTTT.

This clone is categorized as large. The J gene is TRBJ1-1, the V gene TRBV5-1, with D unresolved. The V and J ends lost 3 bases and 7 bases respectively, with 16 bases between them. The V gene's germline CDR1 is SGHRS and CDR2 YFSETQ. The CDR3 is 14 amino acids. In DNA form, the CDR3 reads TGCGCCAGCAGCTCTAAGAGGTTCCCTTTTGAAGCTTTCTTT. Translation: CASSSKRFPFEAFF.

This clone was counted once. The chain combines TRBV7-9 with TRBJ2-3; D gene ambiguous. Deletions cut 3 bases from V and 5 bases from J, with 6 bases between. The germline gives CDR1 SEHNR, CDR2 FQNEAQ (reference sequence). The CDR3 is 12 residues long. The CDR3 sequence is CASSFGQDTQYF. The CDR3 region has the DNA TGTGCCAGCAGCTTTGGGCAAGATACGCAGTATTTT.

V gene TRBV5-1 combines with J gene TRBJ2-2; D may be TRBD2 (5 bases). V lost 7 bases to trimming and J lost 5 bases, with 12 bases between them. Germline values: CDR1 SGHRS, CDR2 YFSETQ. The CDR3 has 13 residues. The CDR3 DNA reads TGCGCCAGCCGAGGGCCATGGACCGGGGAGCTGTTTTTT. Residues: CASRGPWTGELFF.